This T cell receptor (beta chain) originates from a study of blood T cell repertoires in COVID-19. Study details: PBMCs, B-cell-depleted T cells, or T cells were the source of the cDNA or gDNA that made up the material.

Grouping used clinical history reported by participants in a survey and questionnaire. Among Cohort 3 donors, those recovered had two negative PCRs, clearance, or symptom resolution. As handled by the study authors: The authors estimated nucleated cell counts from reference gene primer amplification. This table comes from immunoSEQ multiplex PCR, and its TCRdb copy is limited to in-frame clones, with some not included. That table gives V, J and clone size, and the DNA gave D and trimming. The sample has approximately 280,000 clones; roughly 89% are singletons. The germline V gene has CDR1 MNHEY and CDR2 SMNVEV (reference sequence). This CDR3 region has 13 residues. Trimming removed 2 bases from V and 4 bases from J, with 8 bases in between.

V is TRBV27 and J is TRBJ1-1; D gene ambiguous. The material sequenced was PBMCs or T cells enriched from blood (not recorded which). This receptor was obtained from a woman aged 40 to 50 who had recovered from COVID-19. The CDR3 reads CASSLVPGTEAFF. The CDR3 DNA is TGTGCCAGCAGTTTAGTACCAGGCACTGAAGCTTTCTTT.